These T cell receptor beta chains were read from a single sample in a study of T-cell memory formation after mild COVID-19. TCRdb reprocessed the 5' RACE reads with MiXCR, giving one entry per CDR3 protein. The repertoire includes 350,000 to 400,000 distinct CDR3 sequences, around 15% of them detected once, and 22% sits in the top ten. The sequencing sample was made of PBMCs or a T cell subset sorted from them (not recorded which). The receptors were gathered from a man aged 18 to 30 who had mild COVID-19 (a few samples of this study predate the infection). Cell type and time point are not known. Both conserved end residues are part of each CDR3. A D gene is named only where the DNA matches it firmly. Rows may omit the clone size; those that give it use once, few, many or a size class.

D gene	J gene	clone size	V gene	CDR3 DNA	CDR3 protein
TRBD1	TRBJ1-1	few	TRBV7-9	TGTGCCAGCAGCTTTGTTCCGGGACAGGGAGTCGAAGCTTTCTTT	CASSFVPGQGVEAFF
-	TRBJ2-5	few	TRBV4-2	TGTGCCAGCAGTCCCGGGGTGTTCGAGACCCAGTACTTC	CASSPGVFETQYF
TRBD2	TRBJ2-1	few	TRBV11-2	TGTGCCAGCAGCGGCCCTAGCGGGGGGTCCATGTCCTACAATGAGCAGTTCTTC	CASSGPSGGSMSYNEQFF
-	TRBJ1-6	few	TRBV19	TGTGCCAGTAGTATACAGGAAAATTCACCCCTCCACTTT	CASSIQENSPLHF
-	TRBJ2-2	many	TRBV12-3/TRBV12-4	TGTGCCAGCAGTTTAGGACTGAACACCGGGGAGCTGTTTTTT	CASSLGLNTGELFF
TRBD1	TRBJ1-1	-	TRBV5-1	TGCGCCAGCAGCTCGCTCGACAGGGGCTCTGAAGCTTTCTTT	CASSSLDRGSEAFF
-	TRBJ1-1	-	TRBV7-9	TGTGCCAGCAGCGAAGTGGCATATACTGAAGCTTTCTTT	CASSEVAYTEAFF
TRBD2	TRBJ2-7	many	TRBV27	TGTGCCAGCAGTCCCCATAGCGGGGCAATCTACGAGCAGTACTTC	CASSPHSGAIYEQYF
-	TRBJ1-4	few	TRBV4-1	TGCGCCAGCAGCCAAGGAGGGGACGTGACTAATGAAAAACTGTTTTTT	CASSQGGDVTNEKLFF
TRBD1	TRBJ2-6	-	TRBV6-5	TGTGCCAGCAGTTACTCGAAGACAGGGTTCTCTGGGGCCAACGTCCTGACTTTC	CASSYSKTGFSGANVLTF
-	TRBJ1-6	-	TRBV6-6	TGTGCCAGCACCCCTTTCCAAAGCGGTTCACCCCTCCACTTT	CASTPFQSGSPLHF
TRBD2	TRBJ2-3	many	TRBV12-3/TRBV12-4	TGTGCCAGCAGTTTTGGCGGGGGGTCAGATACGCAGTATTTT	CASSFGGGSDTQYF
-	TRBJ2-5	-	TRBV21-1	TGTGCCAGCAGCTACCCGGGGAGGACTAGCCAAGAGACCCAGTACTTC	CASSYPGRTSQETQYF
-	TRBJ2-3	-	TRBV5-1	TGCGCCAGCAGCTCATGGGGCCCTAGCACAGATACGCAGTATTTT	CASSSWGPSTDTQYF
TRBD1	TRBJ2-7	once	TRBV7-2	TGTGCCAGCAGCCACCGGGACAGACCCTACGAGCAGTACTTC	CASSHRDRPYEQYF
-	TRBJ1-6	few	TRBV6-2/TRBV6-3	TGTGCCAGCAGTGCCCCCAGGGCGACGGCTAATTCACCCCTCCACTTT	CASSAPRATANSPLHF
-	TRBJ1-2	-	TRBV20-1	TGCAGTGCTAGAAGGACCGGCGGGAGCTATGGCTACACCTTC	CSARRTGGSYGYTF
-	TRBJ2-1	-	TRBV15	TGTGCCACCAGCAGAGATGGGATTGAGCAGTTCTTC	CATSRDGIEQFF
-	TRBJ2-2	-	TRBV10-3	TGTGCCATCATCGAAGCGGACACCGGGGAGCTGTTTTTT	CAIIEADTGELFF
TRBD1	TRBJ2-5	-	TRBV28	TGTGCCAGCAGTTTGGGGGGACAGGGGTATCGAGAGACCCAGTACTTC	CASSLGGQGYRETQYF
-	TRBJ2-1	few	TRBV6-5	TGTGCCAGCAGTTACTCGCGGCGGGGGGACAGCTCCTACAATGAGCAGTTCTTC	CASSYSRRGDSSYNEQFF
TRBD2	TRBJ2-3	many	TRBV7-6	TGTGCCAGCAGCTTAGCACTAGCGGGGGGACGCACAGATACGCAGTATTTT	CASSLALAGGRTDTQYF
TRBD2	TRBJ2-5	few	TRBV5-6	TGTGCCAGCAGCTTGAAGGCGGGGGGGATCCAAGAGACCCAGTACTTC	CASSLKAGGIQETQYF
TRBD1	TRBJ2-7	few	TRBV6-6	TGTGCCAGCAGTTACTCACCGGGACAGGGGGACGAGCAGTACTTC	CASSYSPGQGDEQYF
TRBD2	TRBJ2-5	-	TRBV20-1	TGCAGTGCTCGGCGGGGGGGGCCGGGAGAGACCCAGTACTTC	CSARRGGPGETQYF
-	TRBJ2-2	many	TRBV7-3	TGTGCCAGCAGCTCGACTCCTTCGAACACCGGGGAGCTGTTTTTT	CASSSTPSNTGELFF
-	TRBJ1-2	few	TRBV4-1	TGCGCCAGCAGCCAAGATACCGGGGCGTATGGCTACACCTTC	CASSQDTGAYGYTF
TRBD1	TRBJ2-3	-	TRBV12-3/TRBV12-4	TGTGCCAGCAGTTTAAAGGGACAGGGGATCAGAACAGATACGCAGTATTTT	CASSLKGQGIRTDTQYF
-	TRBJ2-5	few	TRBV12-3/TRBV12-4	TGTGCCAGCAGTCCCCGAGACAGCGGCCCACAAGAGACCCAGTACTTC	CASSPRDSGPQETQYF
-	TRBJ2-3	-	TRBV12-3/TRBV12-4	TGTGCCAGCAGTCCGGGGACTGCAGATACGCAGTATTTT	CASSPGTADTQYF
-	TRBJ1-1	many	TRBV7-8	TGTGCCAGCAGCTTGGTGAACACTGAAGCTTTCTTT	CASSLVNTEAFF
TRBD1	TRBJ1-5	few	TRBV24-1	TGTGCCACGGGACAGGGGGGCAATCAGCCCCAGCATTTT	CATGQGGNQPQHF
-	TRBJ2-5	-	TRBV6-2/TRBV6-3	TGTGCCAGCAGGGTGTGGCTAGAGGAGACCCAGTACTTC	CASRVWLEETQYF
TRBD1	TRBJ2-1	few	TRBV12-3/TRBV12-4	TGTGCCAGCACCGCGACAGGGGGAGAAGATGAGCAGTTCTTC	CASTATGGEDEQFF
TRBD2	TRBJ2-3	-	TRBV30	TGTGCCTGGAGCCTACACGGGGGACTAGCGGAAGATACGCAGTATTTT	CAWSLHGGLAEDTQYF
-	TRBJ2-1	many	TRBV14	TGTGCCAGCAGCCAAGATAGAAACTACAATGAGCAGTTCTTC	CASSQDRNYNEQFF
-	TRBJ2-2	few	TRBV25-1	TGTGCCAGCAGTGATCTCGAGGAGCTGTTTTTT	CASSDLEELFF
TRBD1	TRBJ2-1	many	TRBV10-3	TGTGCCATCCAACGGGACAGGGCTTTCAATGAGCAGTTCTTC	CAIQRDRAFNEQFF
-	TRBJ2-2	-	TRBV12-3/TRBV12-4	TGTGCCACCAGCAGAGAAACCGGGGAGCTGTTTTTT	CATSRETGELFF
-	TRBJ2-1	many	TRBV7-3	TGTGCCAGCAGCTACGGGACCGGCAACAATGAGCAGTTCTTC	CASSYGTGNNEQFF
-	TRBJ1-1	few	TRBV5-1	TGCGCCAGCAGCGAGAATCTGGGCACTGAAGCTTTCTTT	CASSENLGTEAFF
TRBD1	TRBJ1-1	-	TRBV10-3	TGTGCCACAGGGGACAGGGTGAACACTGAAGCTTTCTTT	CATGDRVNTEAFF
TRBD1	TRBJ1-5	many	TRBV6-2/TRBV6-3	TGTGCCAGCAGTCCGGGACTCAGGGGGGATCAGCCCCAGCATTTT	CASSPGLRGDQPQHF
-	TRBJ2-7	once	TRBV20-1	TGCAGTGCTAGCGGGAGGACAGGTAGCTCCTACGAGCAGTACTTC	CSASGRTGSSYEQYF
-	TRBJ1-2	few	TRBV6-6	TGTGCCAGTTACGGGGGATACTATGGCTACACCTTC	CASYGGYYGYTF
-	TRBJ2-1	many	TRBV11-2	TGTGCCAGCAGCTTTGTGCGGTCTTCAAAGCACAATGAGCAGTTCTTC	CASSFVRSSKHNEQFF
TRBD1	TRBJ1-5	few	TRBV7-2	TGTGCCAGCAGCTCGACAGGGGCGTATCAGCCCCAGCATTTT	CASSSTGAYQPQHF
-	TRBJ1-1	-	TRBV12-3/TRBV12-4	TGTGCCAGCAGTTTAAGACATCGGGACACTGAAGCTTTCTTT	CASSLRHRDTEAFF
TRBD2	TRBJ2-3	few	TRBV27	TGTGCCAGCAGTTTAGTGGGCGGGGGGCATGCAGATACGCAGTATTTT	CASSLVGGGHADTQYF
-	TRBJ1-2	-	TRBV6-1	TGTGCCAGCAGATTCGCGGAGGGGAACTATGGCTACACCTTC	CASRFAEGNYGYTF
-	TRBJ2-1	-	TRBV5-1	TGCGCCAGCAGCGCCTGGGACTACAATGAGCAGTTCTTC	CASSAWDYNEQFF
TRBD1	TRBJ1-3	few	TRBV12-3/TRBV12-4	TGTGCCACCGCCGACAGGGGGATTTCTGGAAACACCATATATTTT	CATADRGISGNTIYF